This TCR beta chain was identified during a study of T cell responses to AZD1222 COVID-19 vaccine. Profiling relied on immunoSEQ multiplex PCR, and the TCRdb table lists in-frame clones only, not all of them. The repertoire holds about 120,000 clones, with about nine tenths as singletons. This CDR3 has 16 residues. CDR1 is LNHDA, CDR2 SQIVND, per germline (reference sequence). V gave up 7 bases and J gave up 2 bases; unmatched junction bases: 5. The source material was peripheral blood, sampled 28 days after the second dose of the MenACWY control vaccine. The TCR was taken from an adult who received the MenACWY meningococcal vaccine as a control. This chain connects TRBV19 to TRBJ2-6; 10 positions match TRBD1. Here the CDR3 DNA reads TGTGCCAGTACGGACAGGGGGGCAGCTGGGGCCAACGTCCTGACTTTC. Amino acids: CASTDRGAAGANVLTF.